This paragraph reports one TCR beta chain. The source of the sample is a study of blood T cell dynamics during melanoma immunotherapy. As for time point: week 3, after first cycle of checkpoint inhibitor. Using immunoSEQ multiplex PCR, the repertoire was profiled, and TCRdb retains in-frame clones only, with some absent. The sample shows 10,000 to 15,000 clones, 70% to 90% of them seen only once. The CDR3 has 14 amino acids. The J segment lost 3 bases and the V segment lost 6 bases, leaving 1 base of the junction unmatched. CDR1 is LNHDA and CDR2 is SQIVND in the germline V gene (reference sequence). The chain uses TRBV19 and TRBJ2-2; 10 bases are shared with TRBD1. The TCR comes from a human donor with melanoma. The sequences come from blood, collected from a patient treated with checkpoint blockade. This CDR3 reads CASRGQGYTGELFF. CDR3 nucleotides: TGTGCCAGTAGGGGACAGGGGTACACCGGGGAGCTGTTTTTT.